The 24 T cell receptor beta chains reported below all come from one sample, sequenced in a study of shared clonotypes between healthy human individuals. The naive CD8 fraction comprised CD45RO-negative cells positively selected for CCR7 and excluded terminally differentiated effector memory CD45RA+ cells. The method was immunoSEQ multiplex PCR; TCRdb's version includes in-frame clones alone and lacks a portion of them. The sample consists of hundreds of thousands of clones, roughly 95% of them appearing once. Sequencing was done on a sample of naive CD8+ T cells sorted from blood. All receptors derive from a woman in her 30s in good health.

This chain joins TRBV14 and TRBJ2-1; possible D gene TRBD2, 6 bases. The CDR3 runs to 11 residues. Deletions cut 3 bases from V and 12 bases from J, with 9 bases between. Germline CDR1 SGHDN, CDR2 FVKESK. The CDR3 sequence is CASSHGGWQFF. The CDR3 DNA reads TGTGCCAGCAGCCACGGAGGGTGGCAGTTCTTC.

The chain links TRBV6-1 to TRBJ1-5; D not resolved. The CDR3 sequence is 16 residues long. Deletions cut 4 bases from V and 1 base from J, with 14 bases between. Germline loops: CDR1 MNHNS, CDR2 SASEGT. CDR3 residues: CASSALTAGSNQPQHF. In DNA form, the CDR3 reads TGTGCCAGCAGTGCCCTTACCGCAGGCAGCAATCAGCCCCAGCATTTT.

This clone occurred once. This chain joins TRBV19 and TRBJ1-5, with D tentatively TRBD1 (6 bases). This CDR3 region has 14 residues. CDR1 is LNHDA and CDR2 is SQIVND in the germline V gene (reference sequence). V lost 9 bases to trimming and J lost 7 bases, with 19 bases between them. DNA for the CDR3: TGTGCCAGGCCAGAAATCACAGGGTCCCAGCCCCAGCATTTT. Its translation is CARPEITGSQPQHF.

J is TRBJ1-2 and V is TRBV27; no clear D gene. This CDR3 has 16 amino acids. The germline CDR1 and CDR2 sequences are MNHEY and SMNVEV (reference sequence). Between the trimmed V and J ends, which lost 1 base and 4 bases, there was a span of 16 bases. CDR3 loop: CASSLLGKAGSYGYTF. DNA for the CDR3: TGTGCCAGCAGTTTATTGGGGAAAGCTGGATCCTATGGCTACACCTTC.

The chain employs TRBV6-4 and TRBJ2-5, with 12 positions matching TRBD2. Germline assignment: CDR1 MRHNA and CDR2 SNTAGT. The CDR3 covers 17 residues. The V segment lost 0 bases and the J segment 4 bases; nucleotides outside the gene matches: 6. CDR3 in amino acids: CASSDSTSGSLGETQYF. CDR3 bases: TGTGCCAGCAGTGACTCGACTAGCGGGAGTTTGGGAGAGACCCAGTACTTC.

Concerning this clone: Other nucleotide sequences in the sample specify the same CDR3. V and J are TRBV4-1 and TRBJ2-1, with D hard to call. V lost 1 base to trimming and J lost 9 bases, with 4 bases between them. The CDR3 sequence is 11 residues long. Germline values: CDR1 MGHRA, CDR2 YSYEKL. The CDR3 sequence: CASSQAGEQFF. CDR3 in DNA: TGCGCCAGCAGCCAAGCTGGTGAGCAGTTCTTC.

V and J are TRBV5-6 and TRBJ2-2; D perhaps matches TRBD2 (6 bases). Between the trimmed V and J ends, which lost 2 bases and 7 bases, there was a span of 9 bases. CDR1 and CDR2 (germline): SGHDT, YYEEEE. The CDR3 is 13 amino acids. CDR3 in amino acids: CASSLDGSGELFF. The CDR3 nucleotides read TGTGCCAGCAGCTTAGACGGGAGCGGGGAGCTGTTTTTT.

The chain carries TRBV30 and TRBJ1-3; unclear D gene. The CDR3 has 16 amino acids. Germline V lookup: CDR1 GTSNPN, CDR2 SVGIG (reference sequence). Trimming took off 2 bases at V and 0 bases at J, with 14 bases between the two ends. The chain's CDR3 is CAWSPTDGVSGNTIYF. As DNA, the CDR3 is TGTGCCTGGAGTCCTACTGACGGCGTCTCTGGAAACACCATATATTTT.

The genes are TRBV6-5 and TRBJ2-2, with 7 bases lining up with TRBD2. The CDR3 runs to 15 residues. Looked up from germline, CDR1 is MNHEY and CDR2 is SVGAGI. Trimming took 2 bases from V and 3 from J; bases not matched to a gene: 3. The CDR3 region has the DNA TGTGCCAGCAGTTACAGTCTAGCGGACACCGGGGAGCTGTTTTTT. It encodes CASSYSLADTGELFF.

This clone was detected only once. The chain is built from TRBV4-2 and TRBJ2-7; TRBD1 matches at 9 bases. Trimming cost V 5 bases and J 7 bases; bases outside gene matches: 18. Germline V gene data show CDR1 as LGHNA and CDR2 as YNFKEQ. This CDR3 is built from 17 residues. In nucleotides, the CDR3 is TGTGCCAGCAGCTTGTCTCCCGGGACAGGGCTTTTGGGTGAGCAGTACTTC. This encodes CASSLSPGTGLLGEQYF.

The rearrangement joins TRBV9 to TRBJ2-3; D possibly uses TRBD1 or TRBD2 (6 bases each). CDR1 is SGDLS, CDR2 YYNGEE, per germline. This CDR3 region has 15 residues. V lost 0 bases, J lost 2 bases, and 10 bases lay in between. The chain's CDR3 is CASSVEGGLTDTQYF. DNA for the CDR3: TGTGCCAGCAGCGTAGAGGGGGGTCTCACAGATACGCAGTATTTT.

The genes are TRBV2 and TRBJ1-1; D is unclear. The CDR3 is 12 amino acids. Trimming removed 6 bases from V and 8 bases from J, with 13 bases in between. Germline values: CDR1 SNHLY, CDR2 FYNNEI. The DNA for the CDR3 is TGTGCCAGCAGAGAAACTGCCAACGAAGCTTTCTTT. It is translated as CASRETANEAFF.

The V and J genes are TRBV18 and TRBJ2-5; 8 bases match TRBD2. Germline CDR1 is KGHSH and CDR2 is LQKENI. CDR3 length: 15 amino acids. With V trimmed by 5 bases and J by 5 bases, 10 bases remained unmatched. The CDR3 here is CASSTLAGGGETQYF. In DNA, the CDR3 is TGTGCCAGCTCAACCCTCGCGGGAGGAGGTGAGACCCAGTACTTC.

The genes are TRBV4-2 and TRBJ2-1, with 7 positions matching TRBD1. The germline V gene encodes CDR1 LGHNA and CDR2 YNFKEQ. The CDR3 consists of 16 residues. The junction had 10 bases not matched to a gene; V was cut back by 1 base and J by 7 bases. The CDR3 sequence: CASSQAQGTVENEQFF. CDR3 nucleotide sequence: TGTGCCAGCAGCCAAGCACAGGGGACGGTAGAGAATGAGCAGTTCTTC.

The V gene is TRBV2, the J gene TRBJ1-1; D is perhaps TRBD1 (5 bases). This CDR3 spans 19 amino acids. Trimming took 4 bases from V and 11 from J, leaving 35 bases between them. CDR1 is SNHLY and CDR2 is FYNNEI in the germline V gene. The CDR3 region has the DNA TGTGCCAGCAGTGGCCGGGAAGCCGGAAGGGGCGGCGTCCCCCCATCGGCTTTCTTT. Translating it yields CASSGREAGRGGVPPSAFF.

Turning to this clone: Different DNA sequences within this sample yield the same CDR3. The V gene is TRBV27, the J gene TRBJ2-7; the D is unclear. V gave up 4 bases and J gave up 1 base, with 5 bases separating them. The V gene's germline CDR1 is MNHEY and CDR2 SMNVEV (reference sequence). This CDR3 is built from 12 residues. For the CDR3, the DNA is TGTGCCAGCAGTTCCTCATCCTACGAGCAGTACTTC. Translated: CASSSSSYEQYF.

The genes are TRBV28 and TRBJ2-1, with TRBD2 identical over 9 bases. This CDR3 spans 14 amino acids. Germline V gives CDR1 MDHEN, CDR2 SYDVKM. V was pared by 8 bases and J by 10 bases, with 12 bases of the junction left unmatched. The CDR3 region has the DNA TGTGCCAGCTTCCGCCTGGGACTAGCAAGCGAGCAGTTCTTC. Its protein product is CASFRLGLASEQFF.

The gene calls are TRBV6-5 and TRBJ1-1; no definite D call. The CDR3 covers 14 residues. Germline V gene lookup returns CDR1 MNHEY and CDR2 SVGAGI. V was cut by 1 base and J by 2 bases, with 8 bases left in between. The CDR3 is CASSYYSENTEAFF. The CDR3 nucleotides read TGTGCCAGCAGTTACTATTCAGAAAACACTGAAGCTTTCTTT.

The chain couples TRBV7-8 to TRBJ1-1, with unresolved D. Trimming cost V 7 bases and J 1 base, with 10 bases left between them. This CDR3 has 13 residues. Germline-derived CDR1 and CDR2 are SGHVS and FQNEAQ. The CDR3 nucleotides are TGTGCCAGCAAACAAGGGCGGAACACTGAAGCTTTCTTT. Protein product: CASKQGRNTEAFF.

The chain recombines TRBV6-1 with TRBJ2-4; 8 bases align to TRBD1. There are 14 residues in the CDR3. Germline values: CDR1 MNHNS, CDR2 SASEGT. After removal of 1 base from V and 9 bases from J, the junction contained 5 bases not matched to a gene. CDR3 amino acids: CASSEETGEVIQYF. The CDR3 DNA reads as TGTGCCAGCAGTGAAGAGACAGGGGAGGTCATTCAGTACTTC.

This chain links TRBV6-5 with TRBJ1-5; 8 nucleotides line up with TRBD1. Trimming at V came to 8 bases and at J to 5 bases, leaving 11 bases not matched to a gene. The CDR3 consists of 15 residues. CDR1 is MNHEY, CDR2 SVGAGI, per germline. The CDR3, as DNA: TGTGCCAGCCGAAAACAGGGGGTCTGGGATCAGCCCCAGCATTTT. This sequence encodes CASRKQGVWDQPQHF.

V usage is TRBV6-5 and J usage is TRBJ2-2; 8 bases agree with TRBD2. Germline V CDR1 and CDR2: MNHEY, SVGAGI. The ends lost 3 bases at V and 4 bases at J; junction bases unmatched: 7. The CDR3 is 16 residues long. The CDR3, as DNA: TGTGCCAGCAGTTATTTGGCGGGGGGACTCACCGGGGAGCTGTTTTTT. The encoded protein is CASSYLAGGLTGELFF.

This clone has only one observation. The chain employs TRBV19 and TRBJ1-5, with 8 bases aligning to TRBD1. This CDR3 is built from 15 residues. V shed 1 base, J shed 6 bases, and the junction held 5 bases outside the gene matches. Germline V lookup: CDR1 LNHDA, CDR2 SQIVND (reference sequence). CDR3 region: CASSIGSGGGQPQHF. CDR3 DNA: TGTGCCAGTAGTATAGGATCAGGGGGCGGTCAGCCCCAGCATTTT.

This clone was picked up one time. The V and J genes are TRBV6-1 and TRBJ2-5; TRBD2 is a possible D gene (5 bases). V was cut by 6 bases and J by 0 bases, with 11 bases left in between. This CDR3 contains 14 residues. Germline V CDR1 and CDR2: MNHNS, SASEGT. The CDR3 DNA reads as TGTGCCAGCAGACGGGGAGCGTACCAAGAGACCCAGTACTTC. Translation: CASRRGAYQETQYF.